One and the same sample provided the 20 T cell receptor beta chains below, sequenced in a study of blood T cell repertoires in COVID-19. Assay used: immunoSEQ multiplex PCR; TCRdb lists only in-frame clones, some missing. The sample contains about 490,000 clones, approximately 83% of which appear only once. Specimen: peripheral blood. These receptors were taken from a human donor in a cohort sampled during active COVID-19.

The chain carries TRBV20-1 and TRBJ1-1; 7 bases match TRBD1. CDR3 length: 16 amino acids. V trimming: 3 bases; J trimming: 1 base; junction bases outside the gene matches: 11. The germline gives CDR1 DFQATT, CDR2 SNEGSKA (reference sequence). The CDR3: CSASGSGRQGNTEAFF. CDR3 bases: TGCAGTGCTAGTGGTTCGGGGAGACAGGGGAACACTGAAGCTTTCTTT.

Here the CDR3 reads CASSPIDSGNYNEQFF. The CDR3, as DNA: TGTGCCAGCAGTCCCATAGATAGCGGGAACTACAATGAGCAGTTCTTC. The V gene is TRBV28, the J gene TRBJ2-1; 8 bases are shared with TRBD2. This CDR3 has 16 amino acids. The germline gives CDR1 MDHEN, CDR2 SYDVKM. Trimming cost V 5 bases and J 3 bases; bases outside gene matches: 9.

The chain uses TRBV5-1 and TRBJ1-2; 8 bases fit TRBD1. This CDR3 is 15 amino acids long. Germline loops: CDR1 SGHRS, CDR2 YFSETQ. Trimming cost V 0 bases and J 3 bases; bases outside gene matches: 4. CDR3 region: CASSLAQGADYGYTF. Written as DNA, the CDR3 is TGCGCCAGCAGCTTGGCGCAGGGGGCGGACTATGGCTACACCTTC. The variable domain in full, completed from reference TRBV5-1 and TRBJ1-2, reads KAGVTQTPRYLIKTRGQQVTLSCSPISGHRSVSWYQQTPGQGLQFLFEYFSETQRNKGNFPGRFSGRQFSNSRSEMNVSTLELGDSALYLCASSLAQGADYGYTFGSGTRLTVV.

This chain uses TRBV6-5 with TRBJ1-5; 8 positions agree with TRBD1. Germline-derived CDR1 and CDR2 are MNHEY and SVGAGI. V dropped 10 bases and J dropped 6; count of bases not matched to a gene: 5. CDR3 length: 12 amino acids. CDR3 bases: TGTGCCACCCGGACAGGGATTCAGCCCCAGCATTTT. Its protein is CATRTGIQPQHF.

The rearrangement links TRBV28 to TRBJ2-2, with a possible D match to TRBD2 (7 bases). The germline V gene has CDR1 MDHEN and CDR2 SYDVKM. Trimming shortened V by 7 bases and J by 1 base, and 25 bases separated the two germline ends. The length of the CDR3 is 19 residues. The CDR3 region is CASNSYVGGGPLNTGELFF. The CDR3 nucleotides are TGTGCCAGCAACTCCTACGTAGGGGGGGGCCCCTTGAACACCGGGGAGCTGTTTTTT.

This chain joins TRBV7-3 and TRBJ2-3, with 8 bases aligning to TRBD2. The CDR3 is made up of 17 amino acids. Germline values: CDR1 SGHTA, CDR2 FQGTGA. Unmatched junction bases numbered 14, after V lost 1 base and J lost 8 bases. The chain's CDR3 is CASSLRNSGMVGGTQYF. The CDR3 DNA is TGTGCCAGCAGCTTAAGAAATAGCGGGATGGTTGGGGGTACGCAGTATTTT.

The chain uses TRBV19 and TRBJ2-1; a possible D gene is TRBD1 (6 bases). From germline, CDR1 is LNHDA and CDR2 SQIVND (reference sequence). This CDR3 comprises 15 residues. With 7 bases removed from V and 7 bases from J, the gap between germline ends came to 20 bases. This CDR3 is CASTGGRGRANEQFF. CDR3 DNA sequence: TGTGCCAGTACTGGGGGCAGGGGTCGGGCAAATGAGCAGTTCTTC. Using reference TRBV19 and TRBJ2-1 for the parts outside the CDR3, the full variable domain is DGGITQSPKYLFRKEGQNVTLSCEQNLNHDAMYWYRQDPGQGLRLIYYSQIVNDFQKGDIAEGYSVSREKKESFPLTVTSAQKNPTAFYLCASTGGRGRANEQFFGPGTRLTVL.

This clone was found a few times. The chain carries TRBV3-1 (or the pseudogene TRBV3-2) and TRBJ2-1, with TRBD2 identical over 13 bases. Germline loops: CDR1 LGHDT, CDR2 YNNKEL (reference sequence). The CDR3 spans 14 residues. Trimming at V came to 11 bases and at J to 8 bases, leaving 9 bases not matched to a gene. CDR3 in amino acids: CAARTSGSSDEQFF. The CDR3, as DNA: TGTGCCGCAAGGACTAGCGGGAGCAGCGATGAGCAGTTCTTC.

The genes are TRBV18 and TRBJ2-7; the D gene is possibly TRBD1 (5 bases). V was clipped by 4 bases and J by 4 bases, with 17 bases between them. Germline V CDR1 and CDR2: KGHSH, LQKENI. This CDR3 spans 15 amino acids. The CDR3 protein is CASSHSTEEGYEQYF. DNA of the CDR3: TGTGCCAGCTCACATTCGACAGAAGAAGGGTACGAGCAGTACTTC.

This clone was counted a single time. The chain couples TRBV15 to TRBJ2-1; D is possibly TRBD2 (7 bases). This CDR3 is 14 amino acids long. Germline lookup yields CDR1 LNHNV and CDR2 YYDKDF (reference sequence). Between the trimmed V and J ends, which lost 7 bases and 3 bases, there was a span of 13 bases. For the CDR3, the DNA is TGTGCCACCAAGCGGGGACATGACTACAATGAGCAGTTCTTC. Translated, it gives CATKRGHDYNEQFF.

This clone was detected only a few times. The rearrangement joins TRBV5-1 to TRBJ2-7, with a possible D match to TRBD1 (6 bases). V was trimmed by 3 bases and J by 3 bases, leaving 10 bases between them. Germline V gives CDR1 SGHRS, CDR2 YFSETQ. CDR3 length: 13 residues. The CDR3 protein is CASSSGDGYEQYF. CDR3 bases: TGCGCCAGCAGCTCAGGGGACGGCTACGAGCAGTACTTC.

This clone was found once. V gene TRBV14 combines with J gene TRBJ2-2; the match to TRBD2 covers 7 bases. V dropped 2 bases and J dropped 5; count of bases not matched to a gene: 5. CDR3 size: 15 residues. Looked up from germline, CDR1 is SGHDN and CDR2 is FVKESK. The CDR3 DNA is TGTGCCAGCAGCCAACGACTAGCAGGGACCGGGGAGCTGTTTTTT. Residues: CASSQRLAGTGELFF.

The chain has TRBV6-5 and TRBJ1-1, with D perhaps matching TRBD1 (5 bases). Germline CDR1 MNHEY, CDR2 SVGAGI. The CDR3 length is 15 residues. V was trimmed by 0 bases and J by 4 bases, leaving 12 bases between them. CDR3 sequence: CASSYSKGLTTEAFF. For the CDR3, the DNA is TGTGCCAGCAGTTACTCGAAGGGGTTGACCACTGAAGCTTTCTTT.

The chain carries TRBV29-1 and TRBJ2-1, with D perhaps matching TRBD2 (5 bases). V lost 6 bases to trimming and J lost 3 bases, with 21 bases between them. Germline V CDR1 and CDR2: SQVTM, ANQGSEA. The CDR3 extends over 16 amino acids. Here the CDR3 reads CSVPGLNPLIYNEQFF. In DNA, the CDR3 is TGCAGCGTCCCCGGACTCAACCCTCTTATCTACAATGAGCAGTTCTTC.

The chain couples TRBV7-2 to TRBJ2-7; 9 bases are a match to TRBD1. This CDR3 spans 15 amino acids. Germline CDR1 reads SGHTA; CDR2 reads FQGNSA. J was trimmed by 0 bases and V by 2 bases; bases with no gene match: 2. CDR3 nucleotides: TGTGCCAGCAGCTTAAGGACAGGGGTCTCCTACGAGCAGTACTTC. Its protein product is CASSLRTGVSYEQYF.

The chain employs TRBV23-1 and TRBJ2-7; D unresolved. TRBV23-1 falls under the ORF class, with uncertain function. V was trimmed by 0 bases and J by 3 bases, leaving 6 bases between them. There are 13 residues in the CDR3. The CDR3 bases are TGCGCCAGCAGTCAATCGCGTTGCTACGAGCAGTACTTC. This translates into CASSQSRCYEQYF.

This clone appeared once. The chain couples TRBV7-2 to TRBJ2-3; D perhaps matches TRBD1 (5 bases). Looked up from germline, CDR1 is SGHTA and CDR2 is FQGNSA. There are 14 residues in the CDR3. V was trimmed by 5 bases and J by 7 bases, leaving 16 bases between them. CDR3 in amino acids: CASSLGQGRYTQYF. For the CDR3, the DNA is TGTGCCAGCAGCCTTGGGCAGGGCCGGTATACGCAGTATTTT.

The CDR3 is CASSLSGQGYGYTF. CDR3 in DNA: TGTGCCAGCAGTTTATCGGGACAGGGATACGGCTACACCTTC. The V and J genes are TRBV27 and TRBJ1-2, with 9 nucleotides matching TRBD1. Unmatched junction bases numbered 4, after V lost 0 bases and J lost 8 bases. This CDR3 contains 14 residues. The germline CDR1 and CDR2 sequences are MNHEY and SMNVEV (reference sequence).

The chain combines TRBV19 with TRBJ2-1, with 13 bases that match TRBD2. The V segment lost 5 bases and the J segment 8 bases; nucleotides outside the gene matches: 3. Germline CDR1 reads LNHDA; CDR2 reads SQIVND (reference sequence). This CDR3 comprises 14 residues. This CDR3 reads CASSFTSGRDEQFF. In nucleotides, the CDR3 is TGTGCCAGTAGTTTCACTAGCGGGAGGGATGAGCAGTTCTTC.

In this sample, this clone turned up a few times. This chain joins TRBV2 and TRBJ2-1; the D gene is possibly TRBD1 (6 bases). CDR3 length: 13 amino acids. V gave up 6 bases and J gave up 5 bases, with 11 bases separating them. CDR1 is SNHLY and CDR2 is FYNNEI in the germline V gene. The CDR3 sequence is CASRQGVDNEQFF. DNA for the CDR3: TGTGCCAGCAGACAGGGTGTGGACAATGAGCAGTTCTTC.